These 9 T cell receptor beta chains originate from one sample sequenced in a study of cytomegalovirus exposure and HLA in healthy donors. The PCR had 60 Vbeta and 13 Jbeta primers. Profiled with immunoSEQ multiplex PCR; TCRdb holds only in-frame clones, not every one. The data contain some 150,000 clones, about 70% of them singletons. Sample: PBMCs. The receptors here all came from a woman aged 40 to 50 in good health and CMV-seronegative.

CDR3 residues: CASSPRQGETQYF. The CDR3, as DNA: TGTGCCAGCAGCCCACGACAGGGAGAGACCCAGTACTTC. The J gene is TRBJ2-5, the V gene TRBV7-2; TRBD1 matches 7 bases. Germline loops: CDR1 SGHTA, CDR2 FQGNSA. V shed 5 bases, J shed 4 bases, and the junction held 4 bases outside the gene matches. The CDR3 extends over 13 amino acids.

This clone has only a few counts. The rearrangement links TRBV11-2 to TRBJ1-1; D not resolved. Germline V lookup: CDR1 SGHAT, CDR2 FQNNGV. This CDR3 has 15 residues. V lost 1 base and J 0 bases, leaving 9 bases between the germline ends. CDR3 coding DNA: TGTGCCAGCAGCTTAGGCCCCAGGATGAACACTGAAGCTTTCTTT. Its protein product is CASSLGPRMNTEAFF. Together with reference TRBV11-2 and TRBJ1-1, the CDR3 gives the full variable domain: EAGVAQSPRYKIIEKRQSVAFWCNPISGHATLYWYQQILGQGPKLLIQFQNNGVVDDSQLPKDRFSAERLKGVDSTLKIQPAKLEDSAVYLCASSLGPRMNTEAFFGQGTRLTVV.

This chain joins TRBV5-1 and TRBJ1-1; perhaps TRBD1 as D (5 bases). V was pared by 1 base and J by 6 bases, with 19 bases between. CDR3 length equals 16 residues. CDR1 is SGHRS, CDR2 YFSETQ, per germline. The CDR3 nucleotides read TGCGCCAGCAGCTTGAGGGCAGGGAGGGGAAGGGCTGAAGCTTTCTTT. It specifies CASSLRAGRGRAEAFF.

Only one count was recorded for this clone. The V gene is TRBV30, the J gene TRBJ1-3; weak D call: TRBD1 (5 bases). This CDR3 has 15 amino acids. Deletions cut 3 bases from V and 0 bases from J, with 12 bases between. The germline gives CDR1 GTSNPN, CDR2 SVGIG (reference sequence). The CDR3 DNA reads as TGTGCCTGGAGGGGGGACTTTAGCTCTGGAAACACCATATATTTT. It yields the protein CAWRGDFSSGNTIYF.

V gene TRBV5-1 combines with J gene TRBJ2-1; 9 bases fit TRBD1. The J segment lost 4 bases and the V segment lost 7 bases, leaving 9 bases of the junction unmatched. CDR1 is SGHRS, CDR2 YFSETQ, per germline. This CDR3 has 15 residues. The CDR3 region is CASGQQGARYNEQFF. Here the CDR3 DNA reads TGCGCCAGCGGCCAACAGGGGGCGCGTTACAATGAGCAGTTCTTC.

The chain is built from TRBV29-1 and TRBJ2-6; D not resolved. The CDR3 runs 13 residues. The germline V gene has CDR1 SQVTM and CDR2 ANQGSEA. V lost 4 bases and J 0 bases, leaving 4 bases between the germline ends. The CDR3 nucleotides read TGCAGCGTTGTCCGCTCTGGGGCCAACGTCCTGACTTTC. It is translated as CSVVRSGANVLTF.

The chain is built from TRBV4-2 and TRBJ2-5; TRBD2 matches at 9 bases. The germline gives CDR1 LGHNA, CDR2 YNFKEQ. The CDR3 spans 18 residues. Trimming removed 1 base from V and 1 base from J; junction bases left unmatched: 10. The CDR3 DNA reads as TGTGCCAGCAGCCAAGGCTCGCGGGGGGGCCGAATCCAAGAGACCCAGTACTTC. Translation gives CASSQGSRGGRIQETQYF.

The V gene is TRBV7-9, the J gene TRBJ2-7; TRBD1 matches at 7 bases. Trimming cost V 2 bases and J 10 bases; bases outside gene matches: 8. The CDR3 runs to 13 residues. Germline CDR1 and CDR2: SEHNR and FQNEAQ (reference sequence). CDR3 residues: CASSLLSQGEQYF. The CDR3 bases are TGTGCCAGCAGCTTATTATCGCAGGGGGAACAGTACTTC. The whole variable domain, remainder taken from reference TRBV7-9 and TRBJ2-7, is DTGVSQNPRHKITKRGQNVTFRCDPISEHNRLYWYRQTLGQGPEFLTYFQNEAQLEKSRLLSDRFSAERPKGSFSTLEIQRTEQGDSAMYLCASSLLSQGEQYFGPGTRLTVT.

CDR3 amino acids: CASSPKGTATYEQYF. CDR3 DNA: TGTGCCAGCAGCCCCAAAGGGACTGCTACCTACGAGCAGTACTTC. The J gene is TRBJ2-7, the V gene TRBV7-9; possibly TRBD2 for D (6 bases). The CDR3 totals 15 residues. The V end was cut by 5 bases, the J end by 2 bases, with 16 bases between. Germline V CDR1 and CDR2: SEHNR, FQNEAQ (reference sequence).